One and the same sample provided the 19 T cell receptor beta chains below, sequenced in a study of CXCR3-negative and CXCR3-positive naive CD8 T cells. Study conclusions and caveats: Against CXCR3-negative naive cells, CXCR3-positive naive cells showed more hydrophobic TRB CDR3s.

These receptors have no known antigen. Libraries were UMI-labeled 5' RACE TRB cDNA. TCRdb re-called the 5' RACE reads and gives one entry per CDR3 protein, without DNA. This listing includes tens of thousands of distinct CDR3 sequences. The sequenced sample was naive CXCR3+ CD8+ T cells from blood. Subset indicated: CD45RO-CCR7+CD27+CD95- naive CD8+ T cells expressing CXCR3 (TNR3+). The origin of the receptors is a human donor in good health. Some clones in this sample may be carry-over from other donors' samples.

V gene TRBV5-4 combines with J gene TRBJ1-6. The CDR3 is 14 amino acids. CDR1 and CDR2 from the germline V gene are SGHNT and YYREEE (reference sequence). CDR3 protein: CASSLETGNSPLHF.

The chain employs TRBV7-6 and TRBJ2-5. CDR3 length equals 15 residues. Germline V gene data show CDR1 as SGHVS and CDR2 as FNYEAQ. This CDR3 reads CASSSLGRDQETQYF.

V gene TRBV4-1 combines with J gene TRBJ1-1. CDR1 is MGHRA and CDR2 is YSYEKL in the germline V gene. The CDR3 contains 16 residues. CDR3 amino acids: CASSQQNSLLNTEAFF.

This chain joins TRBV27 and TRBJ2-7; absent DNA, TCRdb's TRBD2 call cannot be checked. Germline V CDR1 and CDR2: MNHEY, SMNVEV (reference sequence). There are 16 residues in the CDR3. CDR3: CATKRAGTSGTYEQYF.

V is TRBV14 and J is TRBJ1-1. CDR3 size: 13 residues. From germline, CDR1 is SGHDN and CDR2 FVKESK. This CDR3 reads CASSQGRNTEAFF.

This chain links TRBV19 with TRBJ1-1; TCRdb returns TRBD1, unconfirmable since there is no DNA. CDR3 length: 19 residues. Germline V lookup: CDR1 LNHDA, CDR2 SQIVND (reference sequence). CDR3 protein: CASSSPGTYVGDMNTEAFF.

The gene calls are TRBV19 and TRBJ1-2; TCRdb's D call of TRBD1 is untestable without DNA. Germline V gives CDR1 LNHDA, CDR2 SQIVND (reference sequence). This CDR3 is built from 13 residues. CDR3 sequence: CASSNSGGVGYTF.

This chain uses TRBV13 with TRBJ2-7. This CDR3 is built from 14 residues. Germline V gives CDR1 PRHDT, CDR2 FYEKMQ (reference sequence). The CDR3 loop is CASSFGNLWYEQYF.

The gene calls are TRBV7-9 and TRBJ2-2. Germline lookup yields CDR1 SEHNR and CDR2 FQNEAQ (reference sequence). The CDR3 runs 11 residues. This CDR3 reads CASPVRNELFF.

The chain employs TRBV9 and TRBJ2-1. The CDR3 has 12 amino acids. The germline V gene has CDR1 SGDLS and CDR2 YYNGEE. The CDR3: CASSVGWDHQFF.

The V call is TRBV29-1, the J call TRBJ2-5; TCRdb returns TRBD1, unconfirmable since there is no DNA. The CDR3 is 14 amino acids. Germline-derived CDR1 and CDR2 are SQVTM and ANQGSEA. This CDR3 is CSVRQAGPRETQYF.

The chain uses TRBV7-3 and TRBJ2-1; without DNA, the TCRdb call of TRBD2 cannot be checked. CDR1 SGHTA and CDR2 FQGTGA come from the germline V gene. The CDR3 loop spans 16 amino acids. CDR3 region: CASSLTISGPYNEQFF.

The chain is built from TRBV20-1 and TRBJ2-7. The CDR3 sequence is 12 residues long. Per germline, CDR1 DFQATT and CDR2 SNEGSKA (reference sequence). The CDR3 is CSARVRRNEQYF.

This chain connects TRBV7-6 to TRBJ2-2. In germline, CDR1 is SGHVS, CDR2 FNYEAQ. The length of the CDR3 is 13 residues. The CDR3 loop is CASSLEIGGELFF.

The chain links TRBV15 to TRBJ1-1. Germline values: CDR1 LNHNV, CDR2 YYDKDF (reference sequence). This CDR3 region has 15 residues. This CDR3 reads CATSREYGMNTEAFF.

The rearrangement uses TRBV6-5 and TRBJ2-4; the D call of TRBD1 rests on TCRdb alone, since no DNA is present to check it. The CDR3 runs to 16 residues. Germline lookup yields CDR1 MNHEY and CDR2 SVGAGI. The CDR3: CASSVGHPLAKNIQYF.

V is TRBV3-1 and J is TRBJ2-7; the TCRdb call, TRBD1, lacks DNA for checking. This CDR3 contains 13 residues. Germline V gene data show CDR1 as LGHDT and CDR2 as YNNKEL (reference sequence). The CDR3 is CASSRIQGSEQYF.

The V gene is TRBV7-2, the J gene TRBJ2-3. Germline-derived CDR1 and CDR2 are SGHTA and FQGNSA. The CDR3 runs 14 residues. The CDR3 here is CASRPPRMSDTQYF.

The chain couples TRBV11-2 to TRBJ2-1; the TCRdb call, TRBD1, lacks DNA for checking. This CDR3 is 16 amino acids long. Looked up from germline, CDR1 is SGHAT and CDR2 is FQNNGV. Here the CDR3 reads CASSHPGTRERNEQFF.